This record concerns one T cell receptor beta chain sequence. Its antigen is undetermined. One end of the junction fails to match germline, which may point to a read error. Germline V lookup: CDR1 SGHAT, CDR2 FQNNGV. The CDR3 is 14 residues long. The record originates from a study of cytomegalovirus exposure and HLA in healthy donors. Findings and limits, study-wide: Reportedly, diagnosis of cytomegalovirus status by the classifier showed high specificity and sensitivity. Cytomegalovirus-associated status was assigned to 164 TCR beta chains.

The PCR had 60 Vbeta and 13 Jbeta primers. As originally analysed: In a later analysis, of 70 million to 85 million unique beta chains, roughly 9.9 million appeared in at least two donors. The method was immunoSEQ multiplex PCR; TCRdb's version includes in-frame clones alone and lacks a portion of them. The V and J calls and the clone size are those of that table, but D and trimming were determined from the DNA. The sample shows around 120,000 clones, about 84% of them seen only once. This chain connects TRBV11-2 to TRBJ2-3, with D uncertain. The sequenced sample was PBMCs. The sequence derives from a boy aged 5-17 years in good health and CMV-seronegative. In nucleotides, the CDR3 is TGTGCCATCGGAGTCGGCCCACGCACTGATACGCAGTATTTT. It codes for CAIGVGPRTDTQYF.